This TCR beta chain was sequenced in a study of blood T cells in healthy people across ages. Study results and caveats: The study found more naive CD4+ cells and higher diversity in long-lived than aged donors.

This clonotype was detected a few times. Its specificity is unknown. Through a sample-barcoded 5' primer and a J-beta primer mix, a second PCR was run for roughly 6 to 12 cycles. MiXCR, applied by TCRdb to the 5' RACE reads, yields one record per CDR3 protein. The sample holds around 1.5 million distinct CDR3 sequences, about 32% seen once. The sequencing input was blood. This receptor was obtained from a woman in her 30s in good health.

The DNA for the CDR3 is TGTGCCAGCAGCCGACAGGGGGCTTCCCTCTCTGGGGCCAACGTCCTGACTTTC. As protein: CASSRQGASLSGANVLTF. The chain combines TRBV2 with TRBJ2-6; 10 bases line up with TRBD1. The CDR3 extends over 18 amino acids. Germline lookup yields CDR1 SNHLY and CDR2 FYNNEI. J lost 0 bases, V lost 6 bases, and 8 bases had no gene match.